This T cell receptor (beta chain) derives from a study of regulatory T cells in long-lasting Graves disease. Arm-PCR of CDR3 regions with iRepertoire HTBI primers generated TCR beta libraries. From the multiplex PCR reads, TCRdb called clonotypes with MiXCR, one entry per CDR3 protein. The data contain some 410,000 distinct CDR3 sequences, roughly 15% of them singletons. Described time point: newly diagnosed GD, antithyroid drugs for less than 3 months. Making the TCR library involved RNA that had been extracted from PBMCs. Germline values: CDR1 GTSNPN, CDR2 SVGIG (reference sequence). Trimming cost V 2 bases and J 7 bases, with 20 bases left between them. The CDR3 spans 16 residues. This sample was shared with a second study, whose subject was T cells in Graves' hyperthyroidism and ophthalmopathy.

The chain couples TRBV30 to TRBJ1-4, with D unresolved. The TCR sequence derives from a woman aged 25 to 39 with Graves disease. Sequences were derived from peripheral blood mononuclear cells (PBMCs), sampled at new diagnosis, from a patient treated with antithyroid drugs. CDR3 residues: CAWSRLQAQLGEKLFF. The DNA for the CDR3 is TGTGCCTGGAGTAGGCTCCAAGCACAGTTAGGTGAAAAACTGTTTTTT.